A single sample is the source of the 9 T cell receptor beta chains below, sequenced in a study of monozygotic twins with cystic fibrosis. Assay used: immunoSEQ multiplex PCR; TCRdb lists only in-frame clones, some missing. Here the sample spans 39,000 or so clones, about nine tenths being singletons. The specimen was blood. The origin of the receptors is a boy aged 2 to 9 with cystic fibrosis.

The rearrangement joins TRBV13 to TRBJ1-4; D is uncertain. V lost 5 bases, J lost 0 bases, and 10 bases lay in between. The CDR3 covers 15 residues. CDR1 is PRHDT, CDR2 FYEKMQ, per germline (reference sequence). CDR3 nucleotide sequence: TGTGCCAGCAGCCTAAACCCATCAACTAATGAAAAACTGTTTTTT. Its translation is CASSLNPSTNEKLFF.

The CDR3: CASSLDSLRDRGDQPQHF. The DNA for the CDR3 is TGTGCCAGCAGCTTAGATTCCCTCCGGGACAGGGGAGATCAGCCCCAGCATTTT. V is TRBV13 and J is TRBJ1-5; 10 positions agree with TRBD1. V gave up 1 base and J gave up 5 bases; unmatched junction bases: 11. CDR3 length: 18 residues. The germline gives CDR1 PRHDT, CDR2 FYEKMQ (reference sequence).

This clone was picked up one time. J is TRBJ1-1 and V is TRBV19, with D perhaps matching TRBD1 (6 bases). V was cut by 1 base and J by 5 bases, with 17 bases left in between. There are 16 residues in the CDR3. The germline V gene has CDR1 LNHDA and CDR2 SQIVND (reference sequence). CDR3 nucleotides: TGTGCCAGTAGTATAGCTGGGGTACAGGGTTGGACTGAAGCTTTCTTT. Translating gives CASSIAGVQGWTEAFF.

This CDR3 is CASSFRPGSPYEQYF. The DNA for the CDR3 is TGTGCCAGCAGCTTTCGACCGGGAAGCCCCTACGAGCAGTACTTC. The V gene is TRBV7-3, the J gene TRBJ2-7; perhaps TRBD2 as D (5 bases). Trimming pared 3 bases from V and 2 bases from J, leaving 14 bases between. This CDR3 has 15 residues. Germline V gives CDR1 SGHTA, CDR2 FQGTGA. Supplemented by reference TRBV7-3 and TRBJ2-7, the full variable domain reads GAGVSQTPSNKVTEKGKYVELRCDPISGHTALYWYRQSLGQGPEFLIYFQGTGAADDSGLPNDRFFAVRPEGSVSTLKIQRTERGDSAVYLCASSFRPGSPYEQYFGPGTRLTVT.

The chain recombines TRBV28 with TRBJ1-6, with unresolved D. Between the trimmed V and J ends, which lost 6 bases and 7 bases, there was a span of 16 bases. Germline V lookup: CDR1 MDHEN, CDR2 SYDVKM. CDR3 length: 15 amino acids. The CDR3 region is CASSPVLGRNSPLHF. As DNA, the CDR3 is TGTGCCAGCAGCCCCGTCCTTGGCAGGAATTCACCCCTCCACTTT.

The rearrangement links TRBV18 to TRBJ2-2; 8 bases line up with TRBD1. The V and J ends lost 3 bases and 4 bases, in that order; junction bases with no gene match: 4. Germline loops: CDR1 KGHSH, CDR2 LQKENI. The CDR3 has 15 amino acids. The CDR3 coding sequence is TGTGCCAGCTCACCTCCAGGGGGCCCCACCGGGGAGCTGTTTTTT. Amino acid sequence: CASSPPGGPTGELFF.

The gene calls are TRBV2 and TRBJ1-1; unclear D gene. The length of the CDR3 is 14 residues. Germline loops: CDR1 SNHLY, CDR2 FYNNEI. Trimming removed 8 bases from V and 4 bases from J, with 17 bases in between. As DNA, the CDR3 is TGTGCCAGCTTTTTCACACACGGTTCCACTGAAGCTTTCTTT. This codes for CASFFTHGSTEAFF. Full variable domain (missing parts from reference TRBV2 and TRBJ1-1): EPEVTQTPSHQVTQMGQEVILRCVPISNHLYFYWYRQILGQKVEFLVSFYNNEISEKSEIFDDQFSVERPDGSNFTLKIRSTKLEDSAMYFCASFFTHGSTEAFFGQGTRLTVV.

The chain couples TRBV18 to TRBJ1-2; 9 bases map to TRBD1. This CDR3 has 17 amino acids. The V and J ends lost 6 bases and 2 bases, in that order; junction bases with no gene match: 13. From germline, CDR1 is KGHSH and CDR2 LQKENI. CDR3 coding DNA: TGTGCCAGCTCGAGGGGACAGGGAGCCTCGAGAAACTATGGCTACACCTTC. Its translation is CASSRGQGASRNYGYTF.

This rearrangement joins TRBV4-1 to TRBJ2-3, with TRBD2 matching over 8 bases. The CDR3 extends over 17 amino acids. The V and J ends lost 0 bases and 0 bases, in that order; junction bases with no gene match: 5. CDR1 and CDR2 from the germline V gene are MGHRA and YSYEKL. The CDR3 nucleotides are TGCGCCAGCAGCCAAGAAAAGCGGGGGCCAAGCACAGATACGCAGTATTTT. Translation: CASSQEKRGPSTDTQYF.